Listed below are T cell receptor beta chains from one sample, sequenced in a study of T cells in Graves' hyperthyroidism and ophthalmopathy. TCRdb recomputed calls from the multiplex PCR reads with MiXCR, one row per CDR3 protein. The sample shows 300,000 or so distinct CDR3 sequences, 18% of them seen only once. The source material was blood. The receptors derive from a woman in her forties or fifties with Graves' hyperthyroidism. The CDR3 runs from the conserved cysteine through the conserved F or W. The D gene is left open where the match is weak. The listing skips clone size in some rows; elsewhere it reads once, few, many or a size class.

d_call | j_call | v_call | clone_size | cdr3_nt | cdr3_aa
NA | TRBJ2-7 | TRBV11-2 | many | TGTGCCAGCAGCTTCCACTACGAGCAGTACTTC | CASSFHYEQYF
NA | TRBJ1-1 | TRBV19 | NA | TGTGCCAGTAGTATAGGGCAGATCTTCGGCACTGAAGCTTTCTTT | CASSIGQIFGTEAFF
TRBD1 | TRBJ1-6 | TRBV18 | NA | TGTGCCAGCTCACCGACAGGGGGCGAAGATTCACCCCTCCACTTT | CASSPTGGEDSPLHF
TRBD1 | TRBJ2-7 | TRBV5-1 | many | TGCGCCAGCAGCTTGTATGGGACAGCAACCTACGAGCAGTACTTC | CASSLYGTATYEQYF
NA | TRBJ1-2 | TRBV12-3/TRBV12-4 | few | TGTGCCAGCAGTCTAGGGGTCTATGGCTACACCTTC | CASSLGVYGYTF
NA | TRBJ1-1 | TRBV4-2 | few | TGTGCCAGCAGCCAAGAACTGGGGAAGAACACTGAAGCTTTCTTT | CASSQELGKNTEAFF
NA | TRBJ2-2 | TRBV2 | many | TGTGCCATCCGGGGAGAAGTGAACACCGGGGAGCTGTTTTTT | CAIRGEVNTGELFF
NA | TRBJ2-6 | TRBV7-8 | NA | TGTGCCAGCAGCTTAGGGTCTGGCCTATCTGGGGCCAACGTCCTGACTTTC | CASSLGSGLSGANVLTF
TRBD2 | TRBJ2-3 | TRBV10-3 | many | TGTGCCATCAGGCAGACTAGCGGGGGCGCAGATACGCAGTATTTT | CAIRQTSGGADTQYF
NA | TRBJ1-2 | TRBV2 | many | TGTGCCAGCAGTGAAAAGGTAGCAGGGGCAGGTGGCTACACCTTC | CASSEKVAGAGGYTF
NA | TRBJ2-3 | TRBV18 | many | TGTGCCAGCTCACTCGCTAGTTATTCGGATACGCAGTATTTT | CASSLASYSDTQYF
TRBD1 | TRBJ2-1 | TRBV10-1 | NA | TGCGCCAGCAGAGGCGGACAGGGGCGGGATGAGCAGTTCTTC | CASRGGQGRDEQFF
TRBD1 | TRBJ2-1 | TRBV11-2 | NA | TGTGCCAGCAGCTTAAGTTTGGGACAGAACAATGAGCAGTTCTTC | CASSLSLGQNNEQFF
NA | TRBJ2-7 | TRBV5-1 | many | TGCGCCAGCAGCCTAGACGAGTTAAAGCCCTACGATCTCGCGCAGTACTTC | CASSLDELKPYDLAQYF
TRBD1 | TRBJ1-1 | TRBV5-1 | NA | TGCGCCAGCAGAACCGGGACAGGGGGAGCTGAAGCTTTCTTT | CASRTGTGGAEAFF
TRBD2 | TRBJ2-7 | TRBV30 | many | TGTGCCTGGAGTGTACAGCGGGAGGGCTACGAGCAGTACTTC | CAWSVQREGYEQYF
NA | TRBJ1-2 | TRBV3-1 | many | TGTGCCAGCAGCCAAGGTTGGCGGGCAGAGACTAACTATGGCTACACCTTC | CASSQGWRAETNYGYTF
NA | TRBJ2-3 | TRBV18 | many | TGTGCCAGCACCGGAGGTCCTAGCACAGATACGCAGTATTTT | CASTGGPSTDTQYF
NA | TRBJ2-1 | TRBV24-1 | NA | TGTGCCACCTCACCAAGTTCCTACAATGAGCAGTTCTTC | CATSPSSYNEQFF
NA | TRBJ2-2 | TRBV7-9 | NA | TGTGCCAGTGTCAGGGCCCTTACCGGGGAGCTGTTTTTT | CASVRALTGELFF
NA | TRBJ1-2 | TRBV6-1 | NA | TGTGCCAGCAGTTTTATAGGGGAAGGAGGCTACACCTTC | CASSFIGEGGYTF
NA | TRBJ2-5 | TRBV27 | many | TGTGCCAGCAGTTCCAGGGAGACCCAGTACTTC | CASSSRETQYF
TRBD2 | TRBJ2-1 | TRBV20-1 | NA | TGCAGTGCTAGAGTGATCGGTGGTAGCGGGAGACCGGATGAGCAGTTCTTC | CSARVIGGSGRPDEQFF
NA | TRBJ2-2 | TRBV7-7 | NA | TGTGCTAGCAGCCCATGGCTGGCGGGGCCCTTCAGTGTGAACGGGGAGCTGTTTTTT | CASSPWLAGPFSVNGELFF
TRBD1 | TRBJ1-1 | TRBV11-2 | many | TGTGCCAGCAGTACCGGGACAGGGGAGACTGAAGCTTTCTTT | CASSTGTGETEAFF
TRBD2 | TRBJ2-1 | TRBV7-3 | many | TGTGCCAGCAGCTTAATGACTAGCGGGGGGGGTGAGCAGTTCTTC | CASSLMTSGGGEQFF
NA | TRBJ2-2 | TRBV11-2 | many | TGTGCCAGCAGCTTATGGCCTACCAGCGCGAACACCGGGGAGCTGTTTTTT | CASSLWPTSANTGELFF
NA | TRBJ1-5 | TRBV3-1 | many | TGTGCCAGCAGCCAATCTGAGCAGAGCAATCAGCCCCAGCATTTT | CASSQSEQSNQPQHF
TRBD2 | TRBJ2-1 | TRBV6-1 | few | TGTGCCAGCAGGAGCGGGGTCTACAATGAGCAGTTCTTC | CASRSGVYNEQFF
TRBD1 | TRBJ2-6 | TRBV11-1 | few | TGTGCCAGCAGCTTATACGGGACAGGCCGCTCTGGGGCCAACGTCCTGACTTTC | CASSLYGTGRSGANVLTF
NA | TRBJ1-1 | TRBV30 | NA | TGTGCCTGGAGTTCGGGAAGGAACACTGAAGCTTTCTTT | CAWSSGRNTEAFF
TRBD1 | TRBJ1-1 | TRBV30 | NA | TGTGCCTGGAGTAGGGGGACAGGGGTTGAAGCTTTCTTT | CAWSRGTGVEAFF
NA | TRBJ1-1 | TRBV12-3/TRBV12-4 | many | TGTGCCAGCAGCTTGACCCTCAGGGGTGACACTGAAGCTTTCTTT | CASSLTLRGDTEAFF
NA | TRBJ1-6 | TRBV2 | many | TGTGCCAGCAGTGAAACAGGCCCGCTTGGTTCACCCCTCCACTTT | CASSETGPLGSPLHF
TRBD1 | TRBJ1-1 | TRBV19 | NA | TGTGCCAGTAGTACTCCGACAGGGCGAACTGAAGCTTTCTTT | CASSTPTGRTEAFF
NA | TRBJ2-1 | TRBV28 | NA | TGTGCCAGCACTACTAGCCTGGGCTACAATGAGCAGTTCTTC | CASTTSLGYNEQFF
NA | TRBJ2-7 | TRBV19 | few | TGTGCCAGTAGTCCTCGACCGGGACGGAGCTCCTACGAGCAGTACTTC | CASSPRPGRSSYEQYF
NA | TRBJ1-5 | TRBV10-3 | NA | TGTGCCATCAGTGACCCGGGACTGGCGGGCAATCAGCCCCAGCATTTT | CAISDPGLAGNQPQHF
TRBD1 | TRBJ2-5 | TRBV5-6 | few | TGTGCCAGCAGCCTATTCCGGACAGGAAAAGAGACCCAGTACTTC | CASSLFRTGKETQYF
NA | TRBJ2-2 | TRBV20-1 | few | TGCAGTGCTATCAGGCCGCTCACCGGGGAGCTGTTTTTT | CSAIRPLTGELFF
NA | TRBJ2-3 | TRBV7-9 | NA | TGTGCCAGCAGCTTTCTCATCGGCGGATACACAGATACGCAGTATTTT | CASSFLIGGYTDTQYF
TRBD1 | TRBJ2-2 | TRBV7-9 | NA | TGTGCCAGCAGCTACCGACAGGGTATGAACACCGGGGAGCTGTTTTTT | CASSYRQGMNTGELFF
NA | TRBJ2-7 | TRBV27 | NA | TGTGCCAGCAGTTTGTCGGTCTTTCGGGAGCAGTACTTC | CASSLSVFREQYF
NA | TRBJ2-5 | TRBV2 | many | TGTGCCAGCAACCCCCTCGGAGAGACCCAGTACTTC | CASNPLGETQYF
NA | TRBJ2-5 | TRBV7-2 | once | TGTGCCAGCAGCTTAAAGGTTCAAGAGACCCAGTACTTC | CASSLKVQETQYF
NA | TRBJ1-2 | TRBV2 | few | TGTGCCAGCACCCCGGCTCGGGGAGGCTACACCTTC | CASTPARGGYTF
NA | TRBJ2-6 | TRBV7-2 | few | TGTGCCAGCAGCCCTCGAGCAGGCTCTGGGGCCAACGTCCTGACTTTC | CASSPRAGSGANVLTF
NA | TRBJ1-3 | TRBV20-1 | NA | TGCAGTGCTTCGACAGAGGGGAACACCATATATTTT | CSASTEGNTIYF
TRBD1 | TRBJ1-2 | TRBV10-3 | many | TGTGCCATCAGTGAGTCGACAGGGATTAACTATGGCTACACCTTC | CAISESTGINYGYTF
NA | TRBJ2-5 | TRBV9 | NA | TGTGCCAGCAGCGTAGGCGGCGCCTGGGGGACCCAGTACTTC | CASSVGGAWGTQYF
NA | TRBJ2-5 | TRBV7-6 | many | TGTGCCAGCAGTCGTAGCAATGTGCCGGTGGAGACCCAGTACTTC | CASSRSNVPVETQYF
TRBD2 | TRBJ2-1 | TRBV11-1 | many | TGTGCCAGCAGCTCCTATAGCGGGAGGGCCGTAGGTGAGCAGTTCTTC | CASSSYSGRAVGEQFF
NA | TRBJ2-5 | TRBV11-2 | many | TGTGCCAGCAACTCGGGGCCAGACCAAGAGACCCAGTACTTC | CASNSGPDQETQYF
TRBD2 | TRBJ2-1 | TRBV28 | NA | TGTGCCAGCAATCCGACTAGCGTTTACGAGCAGTTCTTC | CASNPTSVYEQFF
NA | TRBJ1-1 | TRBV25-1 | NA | TGTGCCAGCAGTGAAGATCTTCGGGTCACTGAAGCTTTCTTT | CASSEDLRVTEAFF
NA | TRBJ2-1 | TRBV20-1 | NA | TGCAGTGCCCATCGTGGAGTATCTAGCGACGATGGGCAGTTCTTC | CSAHRGVSSDDGQFF
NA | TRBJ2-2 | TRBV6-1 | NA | TGTGCCACCCGGTGGACGGAGGGGACCGGGGAGCTGTTTTTT | CATRWTEGTGELFF
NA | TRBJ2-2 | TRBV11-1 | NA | TGTGCCAGCAGCTTAGGGTTGCACGGGGAGCTGTTTTTT | CASSLGLHGELFF
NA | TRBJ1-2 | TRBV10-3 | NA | TGTGCCATCAGTGAACATGGGGGGTATGGCTACACCTTC | CAISEHGGYGYTF